This T cell receptor (beta chain) was recorded in a study of regulatory T cells in long-lasting Graves disease. Points from the study as a whole: Patients with persistent disease shared some 2,900 public clonotypes, outpacing the approximately 920 shared by new patients. When disease was persistent, TRBV28, TRBJ1-2 and TRBJ2-5 were the favored segments.

This CDR3 contains 15 residues. The V and J ends lost 2 bases and 4 bases respectively, with 11 bases between them. Germline V gives CDR1 LNHDA, CDR2 SQIVND (reference sequence). Documented time point: persistent/refractory GD, antithyroid drugs over 5 years with positive TRAb. The TCR library used RNA extracted from PBMCs. The authors diagnosed Graves' disease using American Thyroid Association guidelines. In building TCR beta libraries, iRepertoire HTBI primers were used together with Arm-PCR of CDR3 regions. From the multiplex PCR reads, TCRdb called clonotypes with MiXCR, one entry per CDR3 protein. The data contain roughly 400,000 distinct CDR3 sequences, roughly 21% of them seen just once; the ten biggest clones take up about 13%. Turning to this clonotype: Its specificity is not known.

The V and J genes are TRBV19 and TRBJ1-4, with D possibly TRBD1 on 6 matching bases. The sample here was peripheral blood mononuclear cells (PBMCs), taken when the disease was refractory, from a patient treated with antithyroid drugs. The sequence was collected from a female donor with Graves disease. The DNA for the CDR3 is TGTGCCAGTAGTATATACGGACAGTTTAATGAAAAACTGTTTTTT. It encodes CASSIYGQFNEKLFF.